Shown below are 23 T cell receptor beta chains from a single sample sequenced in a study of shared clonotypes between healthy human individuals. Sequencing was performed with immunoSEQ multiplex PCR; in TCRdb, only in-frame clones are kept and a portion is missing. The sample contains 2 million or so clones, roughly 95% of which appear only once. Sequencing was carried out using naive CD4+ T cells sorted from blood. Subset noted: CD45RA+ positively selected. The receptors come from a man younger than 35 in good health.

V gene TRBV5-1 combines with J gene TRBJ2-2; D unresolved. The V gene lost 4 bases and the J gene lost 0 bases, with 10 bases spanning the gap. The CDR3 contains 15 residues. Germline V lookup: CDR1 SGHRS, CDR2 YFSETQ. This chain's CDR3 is CASSARLTNTGELFF. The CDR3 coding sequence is TGCGCCAGCAGCGCACGCCTTACGAACACCGGGGAGCTGTTTTTT.

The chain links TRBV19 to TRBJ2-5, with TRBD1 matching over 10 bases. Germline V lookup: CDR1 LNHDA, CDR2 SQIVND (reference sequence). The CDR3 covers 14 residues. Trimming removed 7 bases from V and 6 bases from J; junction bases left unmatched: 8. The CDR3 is CASTSTGGEKTQYF. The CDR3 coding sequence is TGTGCCAGTACCTCGACAGGGGGCGAAAAGACCCAGTACTTC.

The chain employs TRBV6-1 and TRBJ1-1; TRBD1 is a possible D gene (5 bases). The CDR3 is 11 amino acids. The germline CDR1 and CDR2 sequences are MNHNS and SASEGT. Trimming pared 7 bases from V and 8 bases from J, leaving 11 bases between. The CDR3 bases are TGTGCCAGCACGACTGGGGGGGAAGCTTTCTTT. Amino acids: CASTTGGEAFF.

As DNA, the CDR3 is TGCGCCAGCAGTGAGGGCATCCTCCGGGGGAATCCCTATGGCTACACCTTC. Encoded protein: CASSEGILRGNPYGYTF. V gene TRBV10-2 combines with J gene TRBJ1-2, with a possible D match to TRBD1 (5 bases). The CDR3 extends over 17 amino acids. Germline CDR1 WSHSY, CDR2 SAAADI. Deletions cut 2 bases from V and 4 bases from J, with 20 bases between.

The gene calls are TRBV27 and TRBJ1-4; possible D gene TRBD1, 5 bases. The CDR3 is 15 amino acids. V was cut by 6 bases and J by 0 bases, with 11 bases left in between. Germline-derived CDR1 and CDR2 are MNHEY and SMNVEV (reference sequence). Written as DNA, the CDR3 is TGTGCCAGCAGCCCGGGGGGATCAACTAATGAAAAACTGTTTTTT. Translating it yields CASSPGGSTNEKLFF.

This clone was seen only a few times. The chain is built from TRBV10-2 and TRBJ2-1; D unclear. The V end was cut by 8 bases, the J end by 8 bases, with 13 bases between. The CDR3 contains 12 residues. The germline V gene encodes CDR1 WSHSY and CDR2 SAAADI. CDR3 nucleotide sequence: TGCGCCAGCCTGGGTCCCGGCCATGAGCAGTTCTTC. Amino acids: CASLGPGHEQFF.

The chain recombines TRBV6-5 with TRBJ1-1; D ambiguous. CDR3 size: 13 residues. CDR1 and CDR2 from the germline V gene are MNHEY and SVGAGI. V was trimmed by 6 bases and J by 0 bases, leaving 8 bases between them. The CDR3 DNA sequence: TGTGCCAGCAGGGTTAGGATGAACACTGAAGCTTTCTTT. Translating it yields CASRVRMNTEAFF.

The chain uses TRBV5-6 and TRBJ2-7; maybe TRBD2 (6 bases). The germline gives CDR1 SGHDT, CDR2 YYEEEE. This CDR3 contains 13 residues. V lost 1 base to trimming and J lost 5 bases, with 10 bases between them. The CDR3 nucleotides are TGTGCCAGCAGCTTGACGGGAGAGAACGAGCAGTACTTC. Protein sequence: CASSLTGENEQYF.

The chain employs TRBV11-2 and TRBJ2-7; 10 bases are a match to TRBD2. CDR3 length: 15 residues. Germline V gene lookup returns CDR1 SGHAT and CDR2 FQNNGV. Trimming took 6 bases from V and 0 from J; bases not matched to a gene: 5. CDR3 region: CASSSLAGSSYEQYF. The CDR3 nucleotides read TGTGCCAGCAGTTCACTAGCGGGAAGCTCCTACGAGCAGTACTTC.

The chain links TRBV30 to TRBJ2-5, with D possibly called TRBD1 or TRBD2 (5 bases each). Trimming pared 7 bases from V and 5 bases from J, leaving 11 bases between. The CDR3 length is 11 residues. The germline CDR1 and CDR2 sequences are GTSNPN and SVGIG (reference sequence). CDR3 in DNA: TGTGCCTCGATAGGGGACGAGACCCAGTACTTC. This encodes CASIGDETQYF.

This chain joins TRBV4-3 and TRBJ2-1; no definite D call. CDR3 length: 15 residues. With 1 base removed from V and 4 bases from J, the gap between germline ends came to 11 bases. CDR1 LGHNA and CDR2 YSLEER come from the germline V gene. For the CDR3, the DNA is TGCGCCAGCAGCCAAGCGCTCCCCCCTTACAATGAGCAGTTCTTC. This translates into CASSQALPPYNEQFF.

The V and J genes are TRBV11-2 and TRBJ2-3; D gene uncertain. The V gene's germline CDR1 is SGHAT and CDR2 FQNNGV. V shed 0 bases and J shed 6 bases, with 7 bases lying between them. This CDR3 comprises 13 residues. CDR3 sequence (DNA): TGTGCCAGCAGCTTAGATCGATGGGATACGCAGTATTTT. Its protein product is CASSLDRWDTQYF.

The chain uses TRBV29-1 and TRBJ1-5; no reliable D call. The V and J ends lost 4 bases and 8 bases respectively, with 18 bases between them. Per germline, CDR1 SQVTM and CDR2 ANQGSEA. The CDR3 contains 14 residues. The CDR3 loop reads CSVGTWTGMKPQHF. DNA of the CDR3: TGCAGCGTTGGTACTTGGACCGGGATGAAGCCCCAGCATTTT.

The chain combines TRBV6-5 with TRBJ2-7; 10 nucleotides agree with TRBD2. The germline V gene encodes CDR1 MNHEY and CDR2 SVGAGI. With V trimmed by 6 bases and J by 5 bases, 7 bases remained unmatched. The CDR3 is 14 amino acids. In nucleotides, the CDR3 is TGTGCCAGCAGCCGAGGGACTAGCGACGACGAGCAGTACTTC. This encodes CASSRGTSDDEQYF.

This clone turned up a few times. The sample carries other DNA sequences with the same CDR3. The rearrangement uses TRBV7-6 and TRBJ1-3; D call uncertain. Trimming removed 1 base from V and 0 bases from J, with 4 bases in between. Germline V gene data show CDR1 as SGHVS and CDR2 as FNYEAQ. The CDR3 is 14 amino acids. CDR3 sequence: CASSLGGSGNTIYF. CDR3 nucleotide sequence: TGTGCCAGCAGCTTAGGAGGCTCTGGAAACACCATATATTTT.

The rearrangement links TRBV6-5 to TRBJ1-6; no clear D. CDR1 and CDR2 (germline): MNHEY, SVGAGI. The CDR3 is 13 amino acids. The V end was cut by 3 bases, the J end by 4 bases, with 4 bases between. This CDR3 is CASSYEYNSPLHF. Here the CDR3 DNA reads TGTGCCAGCAGTTATGAGTATAATTCACCCCTCCACTTT.

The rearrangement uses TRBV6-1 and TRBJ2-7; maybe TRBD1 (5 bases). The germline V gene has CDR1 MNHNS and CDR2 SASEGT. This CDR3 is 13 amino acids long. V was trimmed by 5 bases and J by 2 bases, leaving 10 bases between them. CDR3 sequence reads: CASSTGPTYEQYF. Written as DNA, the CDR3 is TGTGCCAGCAGTACAGGACCTACCTACGAGCAGTACTTC.

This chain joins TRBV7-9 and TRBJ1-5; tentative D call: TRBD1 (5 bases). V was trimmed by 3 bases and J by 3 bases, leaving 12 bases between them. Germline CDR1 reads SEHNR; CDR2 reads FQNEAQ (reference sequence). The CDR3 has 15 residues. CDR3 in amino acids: CASSFAGVNNQPQHF. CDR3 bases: TGTGCCAGCAGCTTCGCGGGGGTTAACAATCAGCCCCAGCATTTT.

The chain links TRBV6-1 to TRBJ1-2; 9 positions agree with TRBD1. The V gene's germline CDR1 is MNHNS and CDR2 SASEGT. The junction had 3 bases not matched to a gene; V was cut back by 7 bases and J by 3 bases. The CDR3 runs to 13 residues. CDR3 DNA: TGTGCCAGCACCGGACAGGGGTACTATGGCTACACCTTC. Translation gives CASTGQGYYGYTF.

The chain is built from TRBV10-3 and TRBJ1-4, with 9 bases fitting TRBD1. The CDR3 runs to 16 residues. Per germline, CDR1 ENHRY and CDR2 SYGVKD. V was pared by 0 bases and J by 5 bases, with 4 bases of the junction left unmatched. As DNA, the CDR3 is TGTGCCATCAGTGAGTCTACGGGACAGGGAAATGAAAAACTGTTTTTT. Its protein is CAISESTGQGNEKLFF.

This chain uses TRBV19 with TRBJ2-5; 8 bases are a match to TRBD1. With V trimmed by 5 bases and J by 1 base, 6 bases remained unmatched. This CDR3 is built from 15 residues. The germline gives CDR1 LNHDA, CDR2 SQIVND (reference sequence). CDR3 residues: CASSLRQGIQETQYF. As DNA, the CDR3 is TGTGCCAGTAGTCTTCGACAGGGGATCCAAGAGACCCAGTACTTC.

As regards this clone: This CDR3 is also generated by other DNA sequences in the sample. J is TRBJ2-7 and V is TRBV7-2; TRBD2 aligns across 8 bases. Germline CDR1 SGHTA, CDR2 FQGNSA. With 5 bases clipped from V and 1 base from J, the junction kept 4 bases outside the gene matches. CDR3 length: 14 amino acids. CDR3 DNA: TGTGCCAGCAGCCCCCGGGGGGGATCCTACGAGCAGTACTTC. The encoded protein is CASSPRGGSYEQYF.

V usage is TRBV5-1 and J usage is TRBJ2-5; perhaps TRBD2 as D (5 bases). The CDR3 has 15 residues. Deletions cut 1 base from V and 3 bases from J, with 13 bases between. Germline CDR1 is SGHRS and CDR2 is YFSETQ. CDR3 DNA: TGCGCCAGCAGCTTGTATAGTGGGCGGGAAGAGACCCAGTACTTC. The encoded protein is CASSLYSGREETQYF.